The 29 T cell receptor beta chains reported below all come from one sample, sequenced in a study of Tregs in tolerant kidney transplant recipients. TCRdb's table, derived via immunoSEQ multiplex PCR, lists solely in-frame clones and lacks some. The table has some 66,000 clones, 80% to 95% seen once. The sample consisted of CD8+ T cells from blood, taken before the transplant. These receptors were obtained from a human donor who received a combined kidney and bone marrow transplant.

This clone occurred a few times. The chain uses TRBV6-6 and TRBJ2-7, with 8 positions matching TRBD2. Looked up from germline, CDR1 is MNHNY and CDR2 is SVGAGI (reference sequence). Trimming removed 3 bases from V and 4 bases from J; junction bases left unmatched: 5. There are 14 residues in the CDR3. The CDR3 region has the DNA TGTGCCAGCAGTTATTCTGCGGGAGGATACGAGCAGTACTTC. Translation gives CASSYSAGGYEQYF.

The V and J genes are TRBV9 and TRBJ2-1; TRBD2 matches 7 bases. The CDR3 length is 16 residues. Losses at the gene ends were 4 bases for V and 5 bases for J; bases not matched to a gene: 12. CDR1 SGDLS and CDR2 YYNGEE come from the germline V gene. CDR3 nucleotide sequence: TGTGCCAGCAGCCCCCCCCTAGCGGTCGGTGACAATGAGCAGTTCTTC. It encodes CASSPPLAVGDNEQFF. The full variable domain, its missing parts supplied by reference TRBV9 and TRBJ2-1, is DSGVTQTPKHLITATGQRVTLRCSPRSGDLSVYWYQQSLDQGLQFLIQYYNGEERAKGNILERFSAQQFPDLHSELNLSSLELGDSALYFCASSPPLAVGDNEQFFGPGTRLTVL.

The chain recombines TRBV29-1 with TRBJ2-7, with 9 nucleotides matching TRBD1. The CDR3 sequence is 17 residues long. Germline assignment: CDR1 SQVTM and CDR2 ANQGSEA. V trimming: 6 bases; J trimming: 2 bases; junction bases outside the gene matches: 17. CDR3 sequence: CSVDGTGTLAAPYEQYF. The CDR3 DNA sequence: TGCAGCGTCGATGGGACAGGGACCCTAGCCGCTCCCTACGAGCAGTACTTC.

The gene calls are TRBV7-9 and TRBJ2-3; possible D gene TRBD1, 6 bases. Germline CDR1 and CDR2: SEHNR and FQNEAQ (reference sequence). V was pared by 6 bases and J by 4 bases, with 11 bases between. This CDR3 spans 13 amino acids. The CDR3 loop reads CASRTGWADTQYF. DNA for the CDR3: TGTGCCAGCAGGACAGGCTGGGCAGATACGCAGTATTTT.

The chain couples TRBV10-3 to TRBJ1-5; 7 bases match TRBD1. The ends lost 7 bases at V and 0 bases at J; junction bases unmatched: 6. This CDR3 region has 15 residues. CDR1 and CDR2 from the germline V gene are ENHRY and SYGVKD. CDR3 nucleotides: TGTGCCATCACTAGGACAGGAGATAGCAATCAGCCCCAGCATTTT. It codes for CAITRTGDSNQPQHF.

This sequence joins TRBV19 and TRBJ2-1; 15 bases match TRBD2. CDR3 length: 16 residues. From germline, CDR1 is LNHDA and CDR2 SQIVND (reference sequence). V lost 7 bases, J lost 10 bases, and 11 bases stayed unmatched. The CDR3 reads CASNLTGLAGGPEQFF. The CDR3 DNA reads TGTGCCAGTAATTTAACGGGACTAGCGGGAGGCCCCGAGCAGTTCTTC. The full variable domain, in which reference TRBV19 and TRBJ2-1 provide the parts outside the CDR3, is DGGITQSPKYLFRKEGQNVTLSCEQNLNHDAMYWYRQDPGQGLRLIYYSQIVNDFQKGDIAEGYSVSREKKESFPLTVTSAQKNPTAFYLCASNLTGLAGGPEQFFGPGTRLTVL.

This chain links TRBV27 with TRBJ1-2, with unresolved D. The V end was cut by 6 bases, the J end by 0 bases, with 8 bases between. CDR1 and CDR2 (germline): MNHEY, SMNVEV (reference sequence). The CDR3 length is 13 residues. CDR3 sequence (DNA): TGTGCCAGCAGCGTATCTACTAACTATGGCTACACCTTC. Its protein product is CASSVSTNYGYTF.

The chain couples TRBV6-5 to TRBJ2-7; weak D call: TRBD1 (6 bases). The CDR3 spans 13 residues. Trimming left V 2 bases short and J 3 bases short, with 8 bases between. Germline V lookup: CDR1 MNHEY, CDR2 SVGAGI. Here the CDR3 DNA reads TGTGCCAGCAGTTACGGCAGGGGCTACGAGCAGTACTTC. Protein: CASSYGRGYEQYF.

The chain couples TRBV15 to TRBJ1-1; D is possibly TRBD1 (6 bases). The CDR3 has 13 residues. The V gene lost 4 bases and the J gene lost 5 bases, with 11 bases spanning the gap. CDR1 and CDR2 from the germline V gene are LNHNV and YYDKDF (reference sequence). For the CDR3, the DNA is TGTGCCACCAGCACAGCGAGGGGGACTGAAGCTTTCTTT. This encodes CATSTARGTEAFF.

The chain employs TRBV27 and TRBJ2-7; D is possibly TRBD2 (6 bases). Germline V lookup: CDR1 MNHEY, CDR2 SMNVEV (reference sequence). Deletions cut 3 bases from V and 2 bases from J, with 11 bases between. There are 14 residues in the CDR3. The CDR3 sequence is CASSFMEGPYEQYF. The CDR3 DNA follows: TGTGCCAGCAGTTTTATGGAGGGACCCTACGAGCAGTACTTC.

V gene TRBV4-3 combines with J gene TRBJ2-6; D call uncertain. The CDR3 sequence is 16 residues long. The V gene lost 0 bases and the J gene lost 9 bases, with 15 bases spanning the gap. CDR1 is LGHNA and CDR2 is YSLEER in the germline V gene. CDR3 sequence reads: CASSQEEWQALNVLTF. In nucleotides, the CDR3 is TGCGCCAGCAGCCAAGAGGAATGGCAGGCGCTCAACGTCCTGACTTTC.

The chain employs TRBV4-3 and TRBJ1-1; D may be TRBD1 (6 bases). The germline gives CDR1 LGHNA, CDR2 YSLEER. V lost 0 bases to trimming and J lost 7 bases, with 15 bases between them. The CDR3 spans 15 residues. CDR3 nucleotides: TGCGCCAGCAGCCAAGATCCCAGGGGTGGAAGTGAAGCTTTCTTT. The encoded protein is CASSQDPRGGSEAFF.

The rearrangement links TRBV5-1 to TRBJ1-5; TRBD1 is a possible D gene (5 bases). The CDR3 consists of 13 residues. Germline loops: CDR1 SGHRS, CDR2 YFSETQ. V was clipped by 2 bases and J by 3 bases, with 6 bases between them. CDR3 protein: CASSLGDNQPQHF. The CDR3 DNA follows: TGCGCCAGCAGCTTAGGGGACAATCAGCCCCAGCATTTT. Drawing the rest from reference TRBV5-1 and TRBJ1-5, the complete variable domain is KAGVTQTPRYLIKTRGQQVTLSCSPISGHRSVSWYQQTPGQGLQFLFEYFSETQRNKGNFPGRFSGRQFSNSRSEMNVSTLELGDSALYLCASSLGDNQPQHFGDGTRLSIL.

The chain uses TRBV7-9 and TRBJ1-2; 7 bases align to TRBD1. The germline gives CDR1 SEHNR, CDR2 FQNEAQ (reference sequence). Germline trimming cut 1 base from V and 4 bases from J; bases unmatched to any gene: 3. This CDR3 has 14 residues. The CDR3 DNA sequence: TGTGCCAGCAGCTTAGGACAGGGCGGCTATGGCTACACCTTC. Its protein product is CASSLGQGGYGYTF.

CDR3 sequence (DNA): TGTGCCAGCAGTTTGGCAGGGGCAAAGTTTTACGAGCAGTACTTC. This gives the protein CASSLAGAKFYEQYF. The V call is TRBV27, the J call TRBJ2-7, with a tentative D call TRBD1 (6 bases). V gave up 3 bases and J gave up 4 bases, with 16 bases separating them. Per the germline V gene, CDR1 is MNHEY and CDR2 is SMNVEV (reference sequence). This CDR3 contains 15 residues.

The V gene is TRBV5-6, the J gene TRBJ1-2; TRBD1 matches at 7 bases. The CDR3 is 15 residues long. CDR1 SGHDT and CDR2 YYEEEE come from the germline V gene. Losses at the gene ends were 0 bases for V and 4 bases for J; bases not matched to a gene: 6. The CDR3 loop is CASSLGTGKPYGYTF. CDR3 DNA: TGTGCCAGCAGCTTGGGGACAGGAAAACCCTATGGCTACACCTTC.

V is TRBV4-1 and J is TRBJ1-5; 11 positions match TRBD1. Per the germline V gene, CDR1 is MGHRA and CDR2 is YSYEKL. V dropped 1 base and J dropped 5; count of bases not matched to a gene: 4. The CDR3 spans 16 residues. DNA of the CDR3: TGCGCCAGCAGCCAAGTTGGACAGGGGGCTTATCAGCCCCAGCATTTT. Amino acids: CASSQVGQGAYQPQHF.

The V and J genes are TRBV5-4 and TRBJ1-2; D is uncertain. From germline, CDR1 is SGHNT and CDR2 YYREEE (reference sequence). Trimming took 4 bases from V and 1 from J, leaving 14 bases between them. The CDR3 has 15 residues. The CDR3 loop reads CASSLAGNNNYGYTF. In nucleotides, the CDR3 is TGTGCCAGCAGCCTAGCCGGGAACAATAACTATGGCTACACCTTC.

The rearrangement links TRBV28 to TRBJ2-7, with D perhaps matching TRBD1 (6 bases). The CDR3 sequence is 16 residues long. Germline loops: CDR1 MDHEN, CDR2 SYDVKM. V was trimmed by 2 bases and J by 1 base, leaving 15 bases between them. The CDR3 nucleotides read TGTGCCAGCAGTTTAGTTCGGACAGTCTATTCCTACGAGCAGTACTTC. It specifies CASSLVRTVYSYEQYF.

V usage is TRBV19 and J usage is TRBJ2-7; 8 nucleotides align to TRBD2. The CDR3 length is 15 residues. In germline, CDR1 is LNHDA, CDR2 SQIVND (reference sequence). V shed 3 bases, J shed 3 bases, and the junction held 7 bases outside the gene matches. CDR3 in DNA: TGTGCCAGTAGTATTACTAGCGGCTCCATCTACGAGCAGTACTTC. This translates into CASSITSGSIYEQYF.

The chain uses TRBV4-2 and TRBJ2-5; 7 nucleotides match TRBD1. Germline trimming cut 1 base from V and 4 bases from J; bases unmatched to any gene: 9. The CDR3 sequence is 16 residues long. Germline lookup yields CDR1 LGHNA and CDR2 YNFKEQ. Written as DNA, the CDR3 is TGTGCCAGCAGCCAAGGCCTAACAGGGGCCCCAGAGACCCAGTACTTC. Protein sequence: CASSQGLTGAPETQYF.

The chain is built from TRBV28 and TRBJ2-1; the match to TRBD1 covers 7 bases. The CDR3 loop spans 14 amino acids. The V segment lost 7 bases and the J segment 5 bases; nucleotides outside the gene matches: 8. Germline V lookup: CDR1 MDHEN, CDR2 SYDVKM. CDR3 coding DNA: TGTGCCAGCACTCCGAGGGACAGACACAATGAGCAGTTCTTC. Protein: CASTPRDRHNEQFF.

The rearrangement links TRBV27 to TRBJ2-1; D is ambiguous. Germline values: CDR1 MNHEY, CDR2 SMNVEV (reference sequence). The V end lost 5 bases, the J end lost 0 bases, and 11 bases lay between the germline ends. This CDR3 has 15 residues. Written as DNA, the CDR3 is TGTGCCAGCAGTAAGATGGCCGTCTCCTACAATGAGCAGTTCTTC. This codes for CASSKMAVSYNEQFF.

This clone was seen only once. The CDR3 is CSVGRRGELQETQYF. The CDR3 DNA follows: TGCAGCGTTGGTCGGCGGGGGGAACTCCAAGAGACCCAGTACTTC. V usage is TRBV29-1 and J usage is TRBJ2-5, with 8 bases that match TRBD2. Germline lookup yields CDR1 SQVTM and CDR2 ANQGSEA. The CDR3 has 15 residues. V was clipped by 4 bases and J by 1 base; unmatched bases: 8. The full variable domain, in which reference TRBV29-1 and TRBJ2-5 provide the parts outside the CDR3, is SAVISQKPSRDICQRGTSLTIQCQVDSQVTMMFWYRQQPGQSLTLIATANQGSEATYESGFVIDKFPISRPNLTFSTLTVSNMSPEDSSIYLCSVGRRGELQETQYFGPGTRLLVL.

The rearrangement joins TRBV5-6 to TRBJ2-5, with 9 positions matching TRBD2. Germline loops: CDR1 SGHDT, CDR2 YYEEEE. With V trimmed by 2 bases and J by 5 bases, 7 bases remained unmatched. This CDR3 has 15 residues. In DNA, the CDR3 is TGTGCCAGCAGCTTTTGGGGCGGGGGGGCCGAGACCCAGTACTTC. It encodes CASSFWGGGAETQYF.

J is TRBJ2-2 and V is TRBV5-4; TRBD2 matches at 9 bases. CDR1 and CDR2 from the germline V gene are SGHNT and YYREEE (reference sequence). This CDR3 is 17 amino acids long. V shed 2 bases and J 3 bases; nucleotides not matched to a gene: 8. The CDR3 reads CASSFGSGSSDTGELFF. In nucleotides, the CDR3 is TGTGCCAGCAGCTTTGGTAGCGGGAGTTCGGACACCGGGGAGCTGTTTTTT. The full variable domain, completed using reference TRBV5-4 and TRBJ2-2, is ETGVTQSPTHLIKTRGQQVTLRCSSQSGHNTVSWYQQALGQGPQFIFQYYREEENGRGNFPPRFSGLQFPNYSSELNVNALELDDSALYLCASSFGSGSSDTGELFFGEGSRLTVL.

The chain has TRBV7-8 and TRBJ2-3, with 8 bases lining up with TRBD1. The germline CDR1 and CDR2 sequences are SGHVS and FQNEAQ. V shed 1 base, J shed 6 bases, and the junction held 9 bases outside the gene matches. This CDR3 is built from 16 residues. The CDR3 DNA follows: TGTGCCAGCAGCTTAGAACTGGGACAGGTTAAGGATACGCAGTATTTT. This translates into CASSLELGQVKDTQYF.

Only a few counts were recorded for this clone. This chain uses TRBV9 with TRBJ2-3; D is unclear. The CDR3 has 15 amino acids. Looked up from germline, CDR1 is SGDLS and CDR2 is YYNGEE. Trimming removed 0 bases at V and 1 base at J, with 9 bases between. The DNA of the CDR3 is TGTGCCAGCAGCGTAGTAACTACCCGCACAGATACGCAGTATTTT. Translated: CASSVVTTRTDTQYF.

CDR3 in amino acids: CASSPSYEQYF. The CDR3 bases are TGTGCCAGCAGTCCTTCCTACGAGCAGTACTTC. The chain has TRBV25-1 and TRBJ2-7; D is ambiguous. Trimming pared 5 bases from V and 1 base from J, leaving 3 bases between. Germline loops: CDR1 MGHDK, CDR2 SYGVNS. CDR3 length: 11 amino acids.